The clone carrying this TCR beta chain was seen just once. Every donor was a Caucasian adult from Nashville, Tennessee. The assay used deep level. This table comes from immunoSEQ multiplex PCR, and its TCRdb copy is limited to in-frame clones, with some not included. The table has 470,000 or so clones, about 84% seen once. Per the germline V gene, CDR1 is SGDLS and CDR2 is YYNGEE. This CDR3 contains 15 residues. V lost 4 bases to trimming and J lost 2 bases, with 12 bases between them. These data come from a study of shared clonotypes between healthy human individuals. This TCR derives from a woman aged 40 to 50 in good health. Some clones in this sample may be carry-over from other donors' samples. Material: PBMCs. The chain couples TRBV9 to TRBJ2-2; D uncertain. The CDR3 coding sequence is TGTGCCAGCAGCTATAACCCCCTTAACACCGGGGAGCTGTTTTTT. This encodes CASSYNPLNTGELFF.